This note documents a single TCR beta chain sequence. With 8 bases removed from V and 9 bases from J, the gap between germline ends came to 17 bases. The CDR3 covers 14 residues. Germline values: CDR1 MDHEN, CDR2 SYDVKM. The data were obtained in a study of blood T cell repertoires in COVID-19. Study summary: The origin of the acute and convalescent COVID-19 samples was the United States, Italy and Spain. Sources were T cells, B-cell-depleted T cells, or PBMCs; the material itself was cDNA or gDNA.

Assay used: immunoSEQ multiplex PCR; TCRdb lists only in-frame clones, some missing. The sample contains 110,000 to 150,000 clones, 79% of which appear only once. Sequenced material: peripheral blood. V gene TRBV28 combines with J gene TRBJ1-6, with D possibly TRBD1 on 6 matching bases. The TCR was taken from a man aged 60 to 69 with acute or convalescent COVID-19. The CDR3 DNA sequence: TGTGCCAGCCTACAGGGCCTTGGAGTTTCACCCCTCCACTTT. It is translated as CASLQGLGVSPLHF.